This T cell receptor (beta chain) was recorded in a study of blood T cell repertoires in COVID-19. At the level of the study: Samples representing acute and convalescent COVID-19 were sourced from the United States, Italy and Spain. PBMCs, B-cell-depleted T cells, or T cells provided the cDNA or gDNA that made up the material.

Germline assignment: CDR1 LNHDA and CDR2 SQIVND (reference sequence). This CDR3 region has 16 residues. V shed 6 bases, J shed 8 bases, and the junction held 16 bases outside the gene matches. How the authors handled the data: Estimates of nucleated cell counts were drawn from the amplification of reference gene primers. Data came from immunoSEQ multiplex PCR; TCRdb stores just in-frame clones and leaves some out. V and J calls plus clone size are reproduced from that table; the DNA served to infer D and trimming. This repertoire shows 150,000 or so clones, around 80% found once; its top ten account for about 8.6%.

V usage is TRBV19 and J usage is TRBJ2-1; 7 bases align to TRBD2. The clonotype was recovered from a woman aged 45-65 years who had recovered from COVID-19. Sequencing used PBMCs or T cells enriched from blood (not recorded which). The CDR3 DNA follows: TGTGCCAGTAGCCCTGGGGGGGATAAGGGAATCCATGAGCAGTTCTTC. This gives the protein CASSPGGDKGIHEQFF. The whole variable domain, remainder taken from reference TRBV19 and TRBJ2-1, is DGGITQSPKYLFRKEGQNVTLSCEQNLNHDAMYWYRQDPGQGLRLIYYSQIVNDFQKGDIAEGYSVSREKKESFPLTVTSAQKNPTAFYLCASSPGGDKGIHEQFFGPGTRLTVL.